Shown below are 32 T cell receptor beta chains from a single sample sequenced in a study of cytomegalovirus exposure and HLA in healthy donors. The PCR employed 60 Vbeta primers together with 13 Jbeta primers. The table came from immunoSEQ multiplex PCR; TCRdb's copy has only in-frame clones and leaves some out. The data hold 200,000 to 250,000 clones, with 77% observed a single time. Input material: PBMCs. These TCRs come from a woman aged 55 to 70 in good health and CMV-seropositive.

J is TRBJ1-5 and V is TRBV27, with a weak D call TRBD1 (6 bases). Germline loops: CDR1 MNHEY, CDR2 SMNVEV (reference sequence). This CDR3 comprises 16 residues. The ends were cut back, 5 bases at V and 6 bases at J, with 20 bases in the middle. The CDR3 loop reads CASSQQGSRIRQPQHF. The CDR3 bases are TGTGCCAGCAGTCAGCAGGGGAGTAGAATCCGTCAGCCCCAGCATTTT.

The chain uses TRBV12-5 and TRBJ1-1; 7 bases are shared with TRBD1. Germline CDR1 LGHNT, CDR2 FRNRAP. Trimming cost V 5 bases and J 2 bases; bases outside gene matches: 11. CDR3 length equals 16 residues. CDR3 loop: CASGPLGAGGNTEAFF. The CDR3 DNA sequence: TGTGCTAGTGGTCCGCTTGGGGCAGGGGGTAACACTGAAGCTTTCTTT. Based on the CDR3 plus reference TRBV12-5 and TRBJ1-1, the full variable domain is DARVTQTPRHKVTEMGQEVTMRCQPILGHNTVFWYRQTMMQGLELLAYFRNRAPLDDSGMPKDRFSAEMPDATLATLKIQPSEPRDSAVYFCASGPLGAGGNTEAFFGQGTRLTVV.

J is TRBJ2-1 and V is TRBV4-1; the match to TRBD2 covers 12 bases. Trimming cost V 5 bases and J 12 bases; bases outside gene matches: 8. From germline, CDR1 is MGHRA and CDR2 YSYEKL. The CDR3 sequence is 14 residues long. CDR3 bases: TGCGCCAGCAGCGAAGGGCTAGCGGGAGGGGTGCAGTTCTTC. It codes for CASSEGLAGGVQFF.

A single count supports this clone. Here the CDR3 reads CASSVGQGAFYEQYF. For the CDR3, the DNA is TGTGCCAGCAGCGTGGGACAGGGGGCCTTCTACGAGCAGTACTTC. V and J are TRBV5-5 and TRBJ2-5; 12 bases are shared with TRBD1. The end of the DNA fits TRBJ2-7 better, so the J call may be wrong. The CDR3 loop spans 15 amino acids. Per germline, CDR1 SGHKS and CDR2 YYEKEE (reference sequence).

The chain uses TRBV7-2 and TRBJ1-2, with 7 positions matching TRBD1. The V and J ends lost 1 base and 4 bases, in that order; junction bases with no gene match: 6. The CDR3 extends over 15 amino acids. Germline V CDR1 and CDR2: SGHTA, FQGNSA. CDR3 in amino acids: CASSLVAGGTYGYTF. The CDR3 DNA reads as TGTGCCAGCAGCTTAGTGGCAGGGGGGACCTATGGCTACACCTTC.

The chain employs TRBV6-5 and TRBJ1-1; possibly TRBD1 for D (6 bases). Germline values: CDR1 MNHEY, CDR2 SVGAGI. CDR3 length equals 15 residues. Deletions cut 5 bases from V and 7 bases from J, with 20 bases between. CDR3 sequence reads: CASSGQGRYKGEAFF. The CDR3 DNA is TGTGCCAGCAGTGGGCAGGGGAGATATAAAGGTGAAGCTTTCTTT.

CDR3 DNA sequence: TGTGCCAGCAGCAATGGACTAGCGGGGGGACAAGAGACCCAGTACTTC. Its translation: CASSNGLAGGQETQYF. This chain uses TRBV7-9 with TRBJ2-5; 14 nucleotides agree with TRBD2. This CDR3 is 16 amino acids long. V dropped 5 bases and J dropped 2; count of bases not matched to a gene: 4. Germline CDR1 is SEHNR and CDR2 is FQNEAQ (reference sequence). Full variable domain (outside the CDR3, taken from reference TRBV7-9 and TRBJ2-5): DTGVSQNPRHKITKRGQNVTFRCDPISEHNRLYWYRQTLGQGPEFLTYFQNEAQLEKSRLLSDRFSAERPKGSFSTLEIQRTEQGDSAMYLCASSNGLAGGQETQYFGPGTRLLVL.

The table lists this clone with a count of one. This chain uses TRBV28 with TRBJ1-2; possibly TRBD1 for D (5 bases). V was trimmed by 2 bases and J by 0 bases, leaving 10 bases between them. Per germline, CDR1 MDHEN and CDR2 SYDVKM. This CDR3 is 15 amino acids long. The DNA of the CDR3 is TGTGCCAGCAGTTTAAGGGGTTTCGCTAACTATGGCTACACCTTC. Protein product: CASSLRGFANYGYTF.

The J gene is TRBJ1-4, the V gene TRBV28, with 7 bases that match TRBD1. The trim removed 6 bases at V and 8 bases at J, leaving 12 bases unmatched. The CDR3 consists of 15 residues. Per germline, CDR1 MDHEN and CDR2 SYDVKM. The CDR3 loop reads CASRLGGSGGEKLFF. The CDR3 DNA is TGTGCCAGCAGACTAGGGGGCTCGGGTGGAGAAAAACTGTTTTTT.

The chain recombines TRBV6-5 with TRBJ1-4, with 7 bases aligning to TRBD1. CDR1 and CDR2 (germline): MNHEY, SVGAGI. The trim removed 0 bases at V and 7 bases at J, leaving 5 bases unmatched. The CDR3 is 15 amino acids. The CDR3 here is CASSYSYRGGEKLFF. CDR3 coding DNA: TGTGCCAGCAGTTACTCTTACAGGGGCGGTGAAAAACTGTTTTTT.

The chain is built from TRBV11-2 and TRBJ2-3, with a weak D call TRBD2 (5 bases). V lost 5 bases to trimming and J lost 2 bases, with 17 bases between them. This CDR3 has 16 amino acids. Per the germline V gene, CDR1 is SGHAT and CDR2 is FQNNGV. The DNA for the CDR3 is TGTGCCAGCAGCCCCTGGACTTCCCACCACACAGATACGCAGTATTTT. It yields the protein CASSPWTSHHTDTQYF.

J is TRBJ1-1 and V is TRBV5-1; 10 positions agree with TRBD1. Per the germline V gene, CDR1 is SGHRS and CDR2 is YFSETQ. The junction had 6 bases not matched to a gene; V was cut back by 4 bases and J by 6 bases. The CDR3 runs 14 residues. In DNA form, the CDR3 reads TGCGCCAGCAGCCGACAGGGGGCTCAGTCTGAAGCTTTCTTT. This translates into CASSRQGAQSEAFF.

This clone has more than one count but fewer than ten. The chain links TRBV7-8 to TRBJ2-7; TRBD1 might be the D (6 bases). Germline V CDR1 and CDR2: SGHVS, FQNEAQ. The ends were cut back, 0 bases at V and 2 bases at J, with 17 bases in the middle. This CDR3 spans 17 amino acids. Here the CDR3 DNA reads TGTGCCAGCAGCTTAGCAACATTAACAGGACAGCCCTACGAGCAGTACTTC. Its protein is CASSLATLTGQPYEQYF.

CDR3 protein: CASSTRGGAGGTDTQYF. The DNA for the CDR3 is TGTGCCAGTAGTACCCGGGGAGGAGCGGGGGGCACAGATACGCAGTATTTT. The chain recombines TRBV19 with TRBJ2-3, with 8 bases fitting TRBD2. CDR1 is LNHDA, CDR2 SQIVND, per germline (reference sequence). This CDR3 contains 17 residues. V was clipped by 4 bases and J by 1 base; unmatched bases: 10.

This chain links TRBV7-8 with TRBJ1-6, with 7 positions matching TRBD1. V shed 0 bases, J shed 7 bases, and the junction held 3 bases outside the gene matches. This CDR3 has 15 amino acids. Germline V gene lookup returns CDR1 SGHVS and CDR2 FQNEAQ. The CDR3 DNA reads TGTGCCAGCAGCTTAGCGCTGACAGGGAATTCACCCCTCCACTTT. This codes for CASSLALTGNSPLHF.

The chain uses TRBV6-1 and TRBJ1-5; 9 bases are a match to TRBD1. Unmatched junction bases numbered 4, after V lost 6 bases and J lost 1 base. This CDR3 has 15 amino acids. Per the germline V gene, CDR1 is MNHNS and CDR2 is SASEGT. The CDR3 DNA is TGTGCCAGCAGACAGGGGGCGTCGAGCAATCAGCCCCAGCATTTT. It yields the protein CASRQGASSNQPQHF.

This chain joins TRBV4-3 and TRBJ2-2; TRBD2 might be the D (7 bases). The ends were cut back, 1 base at V and 5 bases at J, with 11 bases in the middle. This CDR3 spans 15 amino acids. Germline CDR1 and CDR2: LGHNA and YSLEER. CDR3 bases: TGCGCCAGCAGCCAAGGGGGGGGCCGAACCGGGGAGCTGTTTTTT. This sequence encodes CASSQGGGRTGELFF.

This rearrangement joins TRBV15 to TRBJ2-1; D is uncertain. The CDR3 extends over 15 amino acids. The V gene lost 5 bases and the J gene lost 2 bases, with 13 bases spanning the gap. Looked up from germline, CDR1 is LNHNV and CDR2 is YYDKDF (reference sequence). DNA of the CDR3: TGTGCCACCAGCCTCGACATCCAAGCCTACAATGAGCAGTTCTTC. Its translation: CATSLDIQAYNEQFF.

The rearrangement links TRBV28 to TRBJ2-1; perhaps TRBD1 as D (6 bases). This CDR3 region has 14 residues. Per germline, CDR1 MDHEN and CDR2 SYDVKM. The V end was cut by 3 bases, the J end by 8 bases, with 14 bases between. The CDR3 nucleotides are TGTGCCAGCAGTTTGCCCGGACAGATCTATGAGCAGTTCTTC. Translation: CASSLPGQIYEQFF.

V and J are TRBV10-3 and TRBJ2-1, with TRBD2 identical over 14 bases. Germline values: CDR1 ENHRY, CDR2 SYGVKD. CDR3 length equals 15 residues. V was clipped by 5 bases and J by 10 bases; unmatched bases: 7. The CDR3 coding sequence is TGTGCCATCAGTCCCAGACTAGCGGGGGGGGGCGAGCAGTTCTTC. Translation: CAISPRLAGGGEQFF.

This chain links TRBV15 with TRBJ1-3; a possible D gene is TRBD1 (6 bases). V was clipped by 4 bases and J by 1 base, with 14 bases between them. The CDR3 runs 16 residues. Germline V gene data show CDR1 as LNHNV and CDR2 as YYDKDF (reference sequence). CDR3 DNA: TGTGCCACCAGCATTCGGTTGGGGGCATCTGGAAACACCATATATTTT. This gives the protein CATSIRLGASGNTIYF.

This clone was detected only once. The chain employs TRBV7-3 and TRBJ2-1; 9 nucleotides line up with TRBD1. Germline trimming cut 5 bases from V and 6 bases from J; bases unmatched to any gene: 5. The CDR3 length is 14 residues. In germline, CDR1 is SGHTA, CDR2 FQGTGA. CDR3 amino acids: CASSPPGQGNEQFF. CDR3 nucleotides: TGTGCCAGCAGCCCCCCGGGACAGGGCAATGAGCAGTTCTTC.

The V gene is TRBV6-1, the J gene TRBJ1-3, with a tentative D call TRBD1 (5 bases). Looked up from germline, CDR1 is MNHNS and CDR2 is SASEGT. Trimming shortened V by 9 bases and J by 2 bases, and 14 bases separated the two germline ends. The CDR3 is made up of 14 amino acids. The DNA of the CDR3 is TGTGCCAGTCATTCCGGGGGAACTGGAAACACCATATATTTT. Its protein is CASHSGGTGNTIYF.

This clone was observed once. This chain connects TRBV28 to TRBJ1-5; D is undetermined. The germline V and J ends were trimmed by 5 bases and 0 bases, with 8 bases remaining between them. CDR1 and CDR2 from the germline V gene are MDHEN and SYDVKM. The CDR3 contains 14 residues. DNA of the CDR3: TGTGCCAGCAGTCGGGGTTATAGCAATCAGCCCCAGCATTTT. Its translation: CASSRGYSNQPQHF.

The chain is built from TRBV14 and TRBJ2-7; D unclear. Germline V lookup: CDR1 SGHDN, CDR2 FVKESK. The V and J ends lost 2 bases and 6 bases respectively, with 11 bases between them. The CDR3 spans 13 residues. Here the CDR3 DNA reads TGTGCCAGCAGCCAATTACGGTACGCCGAGCAGTACTTC. Translating it yields CASSQLRYAEQYF. Together with reference TRBV14 and TRBJ2-7, the CDR3 gives the full variable domain: EAGVTQFPSHSVIEKGQTVTLRCDPISGHDNLYWYRRVMGKEIKFLLHFVKESKQDESGMPNNRFLAERTGGTYSTLKVQPAELEDSGVYFCASSQLRYAEQYFGPGTRLTVT.

The gene calls are TRBV7-8 and TRBJ2-7; 8 nucleotides align to TRBD2. The CDR3 is made up of 15 amino acids. Germline CDR1 and CDR2: SGHVS and FQNEAQ. Trimming cost V 5 bases and J 4 bases; bases outside gene matches: 10. CDR3 sequence (DNA): TGTGCCAGCAGCCCACCGGGACTAGGGCTGTACGAGCAGTACTTC. This translates into CASSPPGLGLYEQYF.

The rearrangement uses TRBV6-1 and TRBJ1-5; 7 bases align to TRBD1. This CDR3 is built from 15 residues. From germline, CDR1 is MNHNS and CDR2 SASEGT. V shed 6 bases and J 6 bases; nucleotides not matched to a gene: 11. CDR3 amino acids: CASSPRQGWGQPQHF. In DNA, the CDR3 is TGTGCCAGCAGCCCTCGACAGGGATGGGGTCAGCCCCAGCATTTT.

The J gene is TRBJ2-4, the V gene TRBV28; 7 bases match TRBD1. There are 13 residues in the CDR3. V lost 11 bases, J lost 1 base, and 5 bases stayed unmatched. From germline, CDR1 is MDHEN and CDR2 SYDVKM. This CDR3 reads CASSQGAKNIQYF. The CDR3 nucleotides are TGTGCCTCCTCACAGGGGGCCAAAAACATTCAGTACTTC.

This chain uses TRBV9 with TRBJ1-2; D remains unclear. CDR3 length: 12 amino acids. Trimming stripped 3 bases from V and 4 bases from J, with 7 bases between. In germline, CDR1 is SGDLS, CDR2 YYNGEE. The CDR3 here is CASSASTYGYTF. The CDR3 DNA is TGTGCCAGCAGCGCCTCTACCTATGGCTACACCTTC.

The chain recombines TRBV10-1 with TRBJ2-5, with 10 bases lining up with TRBD1. Trimming removed 3 bases from V and 5 bases from J; junction bases left unmatched: 6. Per germline, CDR1 WNHNN and CDR2 SYGVQD (reference sequence). CDR3 length: 15 amino acids. The CDR3 protein is CASSDRDRGPETQYF. The CDR3 bases are TGCGCCAGCAGTGACCGGGACAGGGGACCGGAGACCCAGTACTTC.

This clone was seen just once. CDR3 nucleotide sequence: TGTGCCAGCAGTTTGGGACTGGGGCCGGAGACCCAGTACTTC. Encoded protein: CASSLGLGPETQYF. This chain uses TRBV27 with TRBJ2-5, with D possibly TRBD2 on 6 matching bases. V was clipped by 3 bases and J by 5 bases, with 13 bases between them. There are 14 residues in the CDR3. Germline CDR1 is MNHEY and CDR2 is SMNVEV (reference sequence).

The sample holds a few counts of this clone. This rearrangement joins TRBV5-1 to TRBJ2-2; perhaps TRBD2 as D (5 bases). V lost 2 bases and J lost 0, with 17 bases in between. The CDR3 loop spans 18 amino acids. CDR1 and CDR2 (germline): SGHRS, YFSETQ. For the CDR3, the DNA is TGCGCCAGCAGCTTCGAGGGCAGAACCTTCGCGAACACCGGGGAGCTGTTTTTT. Translating it yields CASSFEGRTFANTGELFF.